The entry below gives a single T cell receptor beta chain sequence along with its context. Its matching antigen is unknown. Naive CD8 cells were CD45RO-negative, positively selected for CCR7, excluding terminally differentiated effector memory CD45RA+ cells. The record originates from a study of shared clonotypes between healthy human individuals. CDR3 length: 16 residues. Germline V gives CDR1 MGHRA, CDR2 YSYEKL. Trimming at V came to 3 bases and at J to 7 bases, leaving 11 bases not matched to a gene. Points from the study as a whole: Only blood samples were collected, and tissue repertoires likely differ.

An approximately 210 ng quantity of DNA, roughly 30,000 T cell genomes, went into the sorted-subset replicate PCRs. Per the original methods: Junction-only sequences produced by ImmunoSEQ had no quality scores, so filtering differed. Data came from immunoSEQ multiplex PCR; TCRdb stores just in-frame clones and leaves some out. V, J and clone size reflect that table, while D and trimming were determined from the DNA. The table records roughly 2.1 million clones, about 92% of them present only once. The receptor was derived from a man between 18 and 29 years old in good health. Some clones in this sample may be carry-over from other donors' samples. The genes are TRBV4-1 and TRBJ1-5; 8 positions match TRBD1. Source material: naive CD8+ T cells from PBMCs. The CDR3 protein is CASSQILQGVKQPQHF. The CDR3 bases are TGCGCCAGCAGCCAGATCCTACAGGGGGTTAAACAGCCCCAGCATTTT.